Presented here are 14 T cell receptor beta chains from one specimen sequenced in a study of T-cell reconstitution after alpha-beta-depleted transplantation in children listed by TCRdb under 2016. Library creation used PCR. Instrument used: Illumina HiSeq 2500. Molecular barcoding was employed in the preparation of TCR libraries, with unique molecular identifiers being used to normalize TCRbeta repertoire quantification. In TCRdb, the public reads were trimmed at Q25 with fastp and aligned with MiXCR, with productive beta chains retained. Rows with one shared CDR3 protein collapse into an entry with the most common genes and DNA. Recorded for this sample are about 830,000 distinct CDR3 sequences; around 17% of them occurred a single time. Approximately 5% of the sample is held by the ten biggest clonotypes. The sample's treatment or condition, from its label and the paper: allogeneic hematopoietic cell transplantation with graft depleted of TCRalphabeta T cells and CD19 B cells.

This sample comprised PBMCs, mostly from graft donor cells, obtained 360 days after TCRalphabeta/CD19-depleted stem cell transplant. These receptors were obtained from a male patient younger than 18 who had a stem cell transplant for acute lymphoblastic leukemia, so the T cells may come from the graft donor.

This clonotype was seen repeatedly, ten times or more. V usage is TRBV12-3 or TRBV12-4 and J usage is TRBJ2-5; 7 bases align to TRBD1. The CDR3 extends over 16 amino acids. V lost 4 bases and J lost 1; bases outside the gene matches: 9. Here the CDR3 DNA reads TGTGCCAGCAGTTCCTACAGGGGTGGGTTCCAAGAGACCCAGTACTTC. It specifies CASSSYRGGFQETQYF.

This chain connects TRBV6-5 to TRBJ1-2, with 9 bases lining up with TRBD1. J was trimmed by 3 bases and V by 4 bases; bases with no gene match: 9. The germline V gene encodes CDR1 MNHEY and CDR2 SVGAGI. The CDR3 loop spans 16 amino acids. This chain's CDR3 is CASSSRRTGEDYGYTF. For the CDR3, the DNA is TGTGCCAGCAGTTCCCGGAGGACAGGGGAGGACTATGGCTACACCTTC.

There are a few counts of this clonotype. The chain joins TRBV2 to TRBJ2-5; possibly TRBD1 or TRBD2 for D (6 bases each). Trimming took off 6 bases at V and 7 bases at J, with 15 bases between the two ends. The CDR3 loop spans 13 amino acids. Germline lookup yields CDR1 SNHLY and CDR2 FYNNEI. CDR3 in amino acids: CASSIGGFGTQYF. The CDR3 bases are TGTGCCAGCAGCATAGGGGGGTTCGGGACCCAGTACTTC.

The V call is TRBV5-1, the J call TRBJ2-2; TRBD1 agrees at 7 bases. This CDR3 is built from 14 residues. V was pared by 3 bases and J by 4 bases, with 3 bases of the junction left unmatched. CDR1 is SGHRS, CDR2 YFSETQ, per germline. The CDR3: CASSWGQLTGELFF. Here the CDR3 DNA reads TGCGCCAGCAGCTGGGGACAGCTCACCGGGGAGCTGTTTTTT. The complete variable domain, with remaining parts taken from reference TRBV5-1 and TRBJ2-2, reads KAGVTQTPRYLIKTRGQQVTLSCSPISGHRSVSWYQQTPGQGLQFLFEYFSETQRNKGNFPGRFSGRQFSNSRSEMNVSTLELGDSALYLCASSWGQLTGELFFGEGSRLTVL.

The CDR3 reads CSARQGAAYQETQYF. The CDR3 region has the DNA TGCAGTGCTAGACAGGGGGCCGCGTACCAAGAGACCCAGTACTTC. The chain combines TRBV20-1 with TRBJ2-5; 8 bases match TRBD1. J gave up 0 bases and V 2 bases, and 5 bases lay outside the gene matches. The germline CDR1 and CDR2 sequences are DFQATT and SNEGSKA (reference sequence). The CDR3 is 15 amino acids.

This clonotype was detected ten times or more. This chain links TRBV20-1 with TRBJ1-5; D unclear. Germline-derived CDR1 and CDR2 are DFQATT and SNEGSKA (reference sequence). V was cut by 3 bases and J by 3 bases, with 9 bases left in between. This CDR3 is 13 amino acids long. The CDR3 coding sequence is TGCAGTGCTAGTCCGAAGTTCAATCAGCCCCAGCATTTT. This translates into CSASPKFNQPQHF.

The chain employs TRBV5-1 and TRBJ2-7, with D unclear. Trimming took off 3 bases at V and 5 bases at J, with 18 bases between the two ends. Per germline, CDR1 SGHRS and CDR2 YFSETQ. The CDR3 consists of 15 residues. The CDR3 is CASSYGDLSPHEQYF. As DNA, the CDR3 is TGCGCCAGCAGCTACGGTGACCTCAGTCCGCACGAGCAGTACTTC.

The chain combines TRBV4-1 with TRBJ1-2, with D possibly being TRBD1 (5 bases). Trimming removed 1 base at V and 3 bases at J, with 6 bases between. This CDR3 is 13 amino acids long. CDR1 is MGHRA and CDR2 is YSYEKL in the germline V gene. The CDR3 is CASSQGTYYGYTF. The CDR3 DNA sequence: TGCGCCAGCAGCCAAGGGACATACTATGGCTACACCTTC.

This clonotype was seen a few times. This chain connects TRBV7-7 to TRBJ2-2, with D unclear. V was shortened by 0 bases and J by 4 bases, with 15 bases between the two germline ends. Germline values: CDR1 SSHAT, CDR2 FNYEAQ (reference sequence). The CDR3 is made up of 17 amino acids. The CDR3 nucleotides are TGTGCCAGCAGCTTAGCGGTGGCTAGTAAGGGCACCGGGGAGCTGTTTTTT. Amino acid sequence: CASSLAVASKGTGELFF.

This rearrangement joins TRBV4-1 to TRBJ2-7; possible D gene TRBD2, 6 bases. V was trimmed by 6 bases and J by 4 bases, leaving 16 bases between them. The CDR3 totals 14 residues. Germline V gives CDR1 MGHRA, CDR2 YSYEKL. CDR3 sequence (DNA): TGCGCCAGCAGTCGACTAGTCCGAATTTACGAGCAGTACTTC. This gives the protein CASSRLVRIYEQYF.

The J gene is TRBJ2-7, the V gene TRBV7-4; 8 nucleotides match TRBD2. From germline, CDR1 is SGHVT and CDR2 SQSDAQ. V gave up 0 bases and J gave up 0 bases; unmatched junction bases: 13. The length of the CDR3 is 19 residues. The CDR3, as DNA: TGTGCCAGCAGCTTAGCCGGGAGGGGGAGCCCGATTTCCTCCTACGAGCAGTACTTC. It encodes CASSLAGRGSPISSYEQYF.

This clonotype was counted a few times. This chain connects TRBV29-1 to TRBJ2-5; TRBD1 aligns across 9 bases. The germline CDR1 and CDR2 sequences are SQVTM and ANQGSEA. Trimming took 3 bases from V and 5 from J; bases not matched to a gene: 4. The CDR3 is 13 amino acids. The CDR3 DNA follows: TGCAGCGTTGACCACAGGGGGCGTGAGACCCAGTACTTC. Residues: CSVDHRGRETQYF.

The chain joins TRBV24-1 to TRBJ2-3; D ambiguous. The V gene lost 4 bases and the J gene lost 7 bases, with 11 bases spanning the gap. CDR1 KGHDR and CDR2 SFDVKD come from the germline V gene. This CDR3 contains 13 residues. CDR3 amino acids: CATSDLDPHTQYF. DNA for the CDR3: TGTGCCACCAGTGACCTCGACCCCCATACGCAGTATTTT.

The V call is TRBV5-1, the J call TRBJ1-2; D gene ambiguous. Looked up from germline, CDR1 is SGHRS and CDR2 is YFSETQ. The CDR3 runs to 14 residues. V was cut by 0 bases and J by 2 bases, with 8 bases left in between. The CDR3 DNA reads TGCGCCAGCAGCTTGGCCGCCTTCAACTATGGCTACACCTTC. This gives the protein CASSLAAFNYGYTF.